This T cell receptor beta chain was identified during a study of T cells after yellow fever vaccination. As for the study in general: Each low-cell-number fraction was prepared by means of SMART-Seq v4 Ultra Low Input. Overall study results and limits: Once the booster was given, most primary-vaccination clones reappeared, at around 96% for CD4 and roughly 90% for CD8. Among all clonotypes, a small share was observed in both CD4 and CD8 compartments.

This CDR3 has 15 residues. V was trimmed by 0 bases and J by 1 base, leaving 9 bases between them. Germline CDR1 is KGHSH and CDR2 is LQKENI. 5'RACE template switching generated TCR cDNA, adding a universal primer site and UMIs. TCRdb re-analysed the 5' RACE reads in MiXCR, keeping a single row per CDR3 protein. The sample includes some 300,000 distinct CDR3 sequences, roughly 7.5% of them seen just once. The sample holds many counts of this clonotype. As yet, its antigen is unknown. The receptor's source is a man younger than 35 who received the YFV17D yellow fever vaccine. V usage is TRBV18 and J usage is TRBJ2-5, with TRBD1 as a possible D gene (6 bases). The material sequenced was PBMCs, taken 35 to 50 days after the first yellow fever vaccination. The CDR3: CASSPPSTGQETQYF. CDR3 coding DNA: TGTGCCAGCTCACCACCATCGACAGGCCAAGAGACCCAGTACTTC.